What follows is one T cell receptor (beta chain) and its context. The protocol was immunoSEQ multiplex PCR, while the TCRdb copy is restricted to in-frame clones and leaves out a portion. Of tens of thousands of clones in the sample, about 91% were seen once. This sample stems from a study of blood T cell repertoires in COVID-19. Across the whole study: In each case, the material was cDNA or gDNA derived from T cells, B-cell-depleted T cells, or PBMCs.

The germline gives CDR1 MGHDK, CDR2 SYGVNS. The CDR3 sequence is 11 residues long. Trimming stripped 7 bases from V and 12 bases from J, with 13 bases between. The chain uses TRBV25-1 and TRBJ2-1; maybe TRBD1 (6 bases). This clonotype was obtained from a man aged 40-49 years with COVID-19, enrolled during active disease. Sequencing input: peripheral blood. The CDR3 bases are TGTGCCAGCACGTCCCGGGACATGCAGTTCTTC. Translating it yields CASTSRDMQFF.